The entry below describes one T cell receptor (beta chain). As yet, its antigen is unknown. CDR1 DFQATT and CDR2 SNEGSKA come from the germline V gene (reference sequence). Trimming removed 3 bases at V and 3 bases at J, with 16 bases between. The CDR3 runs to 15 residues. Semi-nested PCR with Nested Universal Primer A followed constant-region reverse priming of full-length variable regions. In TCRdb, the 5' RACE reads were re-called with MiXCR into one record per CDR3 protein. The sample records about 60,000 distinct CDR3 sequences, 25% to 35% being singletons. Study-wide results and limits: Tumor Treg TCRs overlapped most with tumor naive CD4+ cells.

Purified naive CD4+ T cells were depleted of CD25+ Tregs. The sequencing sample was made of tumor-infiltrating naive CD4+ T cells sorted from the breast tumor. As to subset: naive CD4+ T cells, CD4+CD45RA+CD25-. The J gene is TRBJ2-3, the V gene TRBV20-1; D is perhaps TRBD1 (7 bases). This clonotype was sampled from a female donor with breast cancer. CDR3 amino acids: CSARALGGQTDTQYF. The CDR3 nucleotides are TGCAGTGCTAGGGCCTTGGGGGGACAGACAGATACGCAGTATTTT.